The 17 T cell receptor beta chains below come from one sample, sequenced in a study of T cell responses to AZD1222 COVID-19 vaccine. The assay was immunoSEQ multiplex PCR, and TCRdb's table has in-frame clones only and misses some. The sample contains approximately 120,000 clones, just over 90% of which appear only once. The sequencing here drew on peripheral blood, taken on day 0 of AZD1222 vaccination. These receptors were obtained from an adult in good health.

This clone has just one count. The gene calls are TRBV9 and TRBJ2-1; TRBD2 aligns across 7 bases. V was pared by 3 bases and J by 9 bases, with 6 bases of the junction left unmatched. The CDR3 extends over 13 amino acids. CDR1 and CDR2 (germline): SGDLS, YYNGEE. CDR3 amino acids: CASSGRLAGEQFF. DNA for the CDR3: TGTGCCAGCAGCGGCCGACTAGCTGGTGAGCAGTTCTTC.

CDR3 DNA sequence: TGTGCCAGCAGCCCATCTCCGGGACAGGGATCTGGGGCCAACGTCCTGACTTTC. Its protein product is CASSPSPGQGSGANVLTF. The chain joins TRBV9 to TRBJ2-6; 9 nucleotides align to TRBD1. The V gene's germline CDR1 is SGDLS and CDR2 YYNGEE. This CDR3 is 18 amino acids long. The ends lost 4 bases at V and 1 base at J; junction bases unmatched: 9.

The rearrangement uses TRBV5-4 and TRBJ2-7; no clear D. CDR1 and CDR2 (germline): SGHNT, YYREEE (reference sequence). This CDR3 comprises 15 residues. The V gene lost 5 bases and the J gene lost 3 bases, with 18 bases spanning the gap. DNA for the CDR3: TGTGCCAGCAGTCCGGAAAGCGCTAGAGTCTACGAGCAGTACTTC. This codes for CASSPESARVYEQYF.

This clone has a single count. V is TRBV7-2 and J is TRBJ2-7; 9 positions agree with TRBD1. The trim removed 9 bases at V and 0 bases at J, leaving 6 bases unmatched. The CDR3 totals 14 residues. Germline V lookup: CDR1 SGHTA, CDR2 FQGNSA. CDR3 in amino acids: CARRPGQGSYEQYF. CDR3 coding DNA: TGTGCCAGGAGACCGGGACAGGGCTCCTACGAGCAGTACTTC. Looking up the rest from reference TRBV7-2 and TRBJ2-7 gives the full variable domain: GAGVSQSPSNKVTEKGKDVELRCDPISGHTALYWYRQSLGQGLEFLIYFQGNSAPDKSGLPSDRFSAERTGGSVSTLTIQRTQQEDSAVYLCARRPGQGSYEQYFGPGTRLTVT.

This chain uses TRBV6-4 with TRBJ2-3, with D possibly being TRBD1 (5 bases). The CDR3 is made up of 15 amino acids. Germline V CDR1 and CDR2: MRHNA, SNTAGT. Between the trimmed V and J ends, which lost 0 bases and 1 base, there was a span of 8 bases. The CDR3 reads CASSDSQGGTDTQYF. The CDR3 nucleotides are TGTGCCAGCAGTGACTCCCAGGGTGGCACAGATACGCAGTATTTT.

The V call is TRBV7-2, the J call TRBJ1-3, with D hard to call. V was clipped by 4 bases and J by 2 bases, with 6 bases between them. The CDR3 sequence is 13 residues long. Germline CDR1 and CDR2: SGHTA and FQGNSA. The CDR3 spells CASSWQAGNTIYF. The CDR3 DNA follows: TGTGCCAGCAGCTGGCAAGCTGGAAACACCATATATTTT.

This rearrangement joins TRBV9 to TRBJ1-1; 7 nucleotides match TRBD1. This CDR3 comprises 18 residues. V was pared by 0 bases and J by 0 bases, with 11 bases of the junction left unmatched. Looked up from germline, CDR1 is SGDLS and CDR2 is YYNGEE. The CDR3 protein is CASSVGDQGGLMNTEAFF. DNA for the CDR3: TGTGCCAGCAGCGTAGGGGATCAGGGGGGTCTCATGAACACTGAAGCTTTCTTT.

This sequence joins TRBV5-6 and TRBJ1-4, with D maybe TRBD1 (5 bases). The germline V gene encodes CDR1 SGHDT and CDR2 YYEEEE. The CDR3 covers 15 residues. Trimming left V 6 bases short and J 8 bases short, with 20 bases between. The chain's CDR3 is CASNLRREVGEKLFF. CDR3 coding DNA: TGTGCCAGCAACCTCCGCAGGGAGGTAGGCGAAAAACTGTTTTTT.

The J gene is TRBJ1-2, the V gene TRBV5-4, with D possibly TRBD1 on 5 matching bases. V lost 1 base, J lost 0 bases, and 10 bases lay in between. CDR1 SGHNT and CDR2 YYREEE come from the germline V gene (reference sequence). This CDR3 spans 15 amino acids. CDR3 nucleotide sequence: TGTGCCAGCAGCTTGCGACAGCCAGCTAACTATGGCTACACCTTC. Its protein is CASSLRQPANYGYTF.

The chain uses TRBV3-1 (or the pseudogene TRBV3-2) and TRBJ1-2; D not resolved. The V gene's germline CDR1 is LGHDT and CDR2 YNNKEL (reference sequence). The CDR3 sequence is 12 residues long. V lost 0 bases and J 8 bases, leaving 7 bases between the germline ends. The CDR3 DNA is TGTGCCAGCAGCCAAGACAGTCGAGGCTACACCTTC. This codes for CASSQDSRGYTF.

The chain is built from TRBV5-6 and TRBJ2-7; D not resolved. Germline lookup yields CDR1 SGHDT and CDR2 YYEEEE. The CDR3 is 15 residues long. Trimming removed 7 bases from V and 0 bases from J, with 17 bases in between. Written as DNA, the CDR3 is TGTGCCAGCCGCCGGCGGCGGACGAACTCCTACGAGCAGTACTTC. Translated, it gives CASRRRRTNSYEQYF.

This sequence joins TRBV2 and TRBJ2-1; no firm D call. This CDR3 has 15 amino acids. Per germline, CDR1 SNHLY and CDR2 FYNNEI. Trimming took 7 bases from V and 0 from J, leaving 13 bases between them. The DNA for the CDR3 is TGTGCCAGCAAGCAGACTTCGCTCTCCTACAATGAGCAGTTCTTC. It is translated as CASKQTSLSYNEQFF.

The gene calls are TRBV9 and TRBJ1-1, with 9 bases identical to TRBD1. V dropped 0 bases and J dropped 6; count of bases not matched to a gene: 3. The CDR3 contains 14 residues. Germline CDR1 reads SGDLS; CDR2 reads YYNGEE. CDR3 region: CASSVAGQGAEAFF. CDR3 DNA: TGTGCCAGCAGCGTAGCGGGACAGGGTGCTGAAGCTTTCTTT. The variable domain in full, with the rest retrieved from reference TRBV9 and TRBJ1-1, is DSGVTQTPKHLITATGQRVTLRCSPRSGDLSVYWYQQSLDQGLQFLIQYYNGEERAKGNILERFSAQQFPDLHSELNLSSLELGDSALYFCASSVAGQGAEAFFGQGTRLTVV.

The DNA for the CDR3 is TGTGCCTGGACCCTTCTAGCGGCCCTCTCCTATGAGCAGTTCTTC. It yields the protein CAWTLLAALSYEQFF. This chain uses TRBV30 with TRBJ2-1; 7 positions agree with TRBD2. In germline, CDR1 is GTSNPN, CDR2 SVGIG (reference sequence). Trimming removed 4 bases from V and 8 bases from J; junction bases left unmatched: 14. This CDR3 has 15 amino acids.

The chain combines TRBV9 with TRBJ2-1; D may be TRBD1 (5 bases). Trimming left V 4 bases short and J 7 bases short, with 12 bases between. Per germline, CDR1 SGDLS and CDR2 YYNGEE. The CDR3 length is 13 residues. The CDR3 here is CASSLFQGNEQFF. The DNA for the CDR3 is TGTGCCAGCAGCCTATTTCAGGGAAATGAGCAGTTCTTC. Combining the CDR3 with reference TRBV9 and TRBJ2-1 gives the whole variable domain DSGVTQTPKHLITATGQRVTLRCSPRSGDLSVYWYQQSLDQGLQFLIQYYNGEERAKGNILERFSAQQFPDLHSELNLSSLELGDSALYFCASSLFQGNEQFFGPGTRLTVL.

The chain links TRBV5-8 to TRBJ2-1; possible D gene TRBD1, 5 bases. The CDR3 length is 12 residues. The V gene lost 6 bases and the J gene lost 10 bases, with 14 bases spanning the gap. CDR1 is SGHTS and CDR2 is YDEGEE in the germline V gene. This CDR3 reads CASIAGSLEQFF. The CDR3 bases are TGTGCCAGCATTGCAGGGTCCCTGGAGCAGTTCTTC. Together with reference TRBV5-8 and TRBJ2-1, the CDR3 gives the full variable domain: EAGVTQSPTHLIKTRGQQATLRCSPISGHTSVYWYQQALGLGLQFLLWYDEGEERNRGNFPPRFSGRQFPNYSSELNVNALELEDSALYLCASIAGSLEQFFGPGTRLTVL.

The J gene is TRBJ1-2, the V gene TRBV6-2 or TRBV6-3, with TRBD1 matching 7 bases. The V segment lost 6 bases and the J segment 3 bases; nucleotides outside the gene matches: 10. Germline assignment: CDR1 MNHEY and CDR2 SVGEGT. There are 15 residues in the CDR3. The CDR3 reads CASSRTGVSDYGYTF. The DNA of the CDR3 is TGTGCCAGCAGCCGTACAGGGGTGAGTGACTATGGCTACACCTTC.